The clone carrying this T cell receptor beta chain was seen only a few times. No antigen is known for it. The sample belongs to a study of vaccination and CD4 T cells after COVID-19. About the study: Ranging from 14 to 241, the interval between dose two and post-vaccine sampling had a median of 72 days.

The study sequenced cultured CD4+ T cell DNA using the Oncomine TCR Beta short-read assay. Using its own MiXCR run on the PCR reads, TCRdb lists one record per CDR3 protein. The profile covers about 14,000 distinct CDR3 sequences, with over 25% appearing a single time and roughly a sixth taken by the ten largest. The CDR3 has 13 amino acids. V lost 6 bases, J lost 7 bases, and 15 bases lay in between. Germline-derived CDR1 and CDR2 are SGHTA and FQGNSA. The sample's treatment: 10-day PBMC culture with coronavirus spike peptide pools or control peptides (ViraFEST assay). Material for sequencing was cultured CD4+ T cells from blood. This receptor was identified in a human donor with COVID-19. This chain uses TRBV7-2 with TRBJ1-1, with unresolved D. CDR3 DNA sequence: TGTGCCAGCAGATCCACCGGTTGGGGTGAAGCTTTCTTT. Residues: CASRSTGWGEAFF.